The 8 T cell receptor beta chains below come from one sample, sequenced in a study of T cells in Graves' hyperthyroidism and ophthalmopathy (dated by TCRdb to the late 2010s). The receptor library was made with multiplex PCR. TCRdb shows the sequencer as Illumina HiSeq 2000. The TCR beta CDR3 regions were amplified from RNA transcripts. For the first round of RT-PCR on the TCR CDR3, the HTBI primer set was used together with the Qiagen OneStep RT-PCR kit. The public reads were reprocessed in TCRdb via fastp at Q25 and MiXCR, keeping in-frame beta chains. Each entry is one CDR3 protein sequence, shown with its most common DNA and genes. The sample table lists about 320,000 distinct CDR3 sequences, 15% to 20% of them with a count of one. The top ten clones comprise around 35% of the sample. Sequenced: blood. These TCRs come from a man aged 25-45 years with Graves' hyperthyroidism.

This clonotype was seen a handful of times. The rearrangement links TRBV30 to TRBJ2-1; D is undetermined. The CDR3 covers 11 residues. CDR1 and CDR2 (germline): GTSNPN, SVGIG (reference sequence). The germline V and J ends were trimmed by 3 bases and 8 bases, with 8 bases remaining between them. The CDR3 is CAWSSQDEQFF. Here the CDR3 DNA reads TGTGCCTGGAGCTCCCAAGATGAGCAGTTCTTC.

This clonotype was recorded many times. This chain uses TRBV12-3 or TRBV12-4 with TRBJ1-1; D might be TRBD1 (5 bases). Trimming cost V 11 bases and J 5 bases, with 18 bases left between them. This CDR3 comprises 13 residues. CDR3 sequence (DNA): TGTGCCGTCCAGCGGGGGTCGGGAACTGAAGCTTTCTTT. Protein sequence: CAVQRGSGTEAFF.

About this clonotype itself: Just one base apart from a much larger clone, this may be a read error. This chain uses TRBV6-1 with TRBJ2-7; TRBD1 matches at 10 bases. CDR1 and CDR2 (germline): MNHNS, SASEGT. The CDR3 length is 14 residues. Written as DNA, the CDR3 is TGTGGCAGCAGTGCGGGACAGGGGCCCTACGAGCAGTACTTC. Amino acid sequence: CGSSAGQGPYEQYF.

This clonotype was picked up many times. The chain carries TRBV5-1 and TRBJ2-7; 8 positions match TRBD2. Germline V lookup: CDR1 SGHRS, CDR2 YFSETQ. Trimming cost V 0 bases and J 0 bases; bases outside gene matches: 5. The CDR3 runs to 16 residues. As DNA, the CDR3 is TGCGCCAGCAGCTTGGCTAGCGGGCAGAGCTCCTACGAGCAGTACTTC. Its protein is CASSLASGQSSYEQYF.

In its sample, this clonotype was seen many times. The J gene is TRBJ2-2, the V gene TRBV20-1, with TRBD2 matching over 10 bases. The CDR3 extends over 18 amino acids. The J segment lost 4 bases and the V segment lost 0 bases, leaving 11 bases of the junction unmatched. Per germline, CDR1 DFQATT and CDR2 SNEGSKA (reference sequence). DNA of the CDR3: TGCAGTGCTAGAGATGCCTCGACTAGCGGGTATCGCACCGGGGAGCTGTTTTTT. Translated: CSARDASTSGYRTGELFF.

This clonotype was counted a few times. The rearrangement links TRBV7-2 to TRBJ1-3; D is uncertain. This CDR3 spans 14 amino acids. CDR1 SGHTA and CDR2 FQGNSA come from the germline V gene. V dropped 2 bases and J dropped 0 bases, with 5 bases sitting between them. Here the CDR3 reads CASSLTNSGNTIYF. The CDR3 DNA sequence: TGTGCCAGCAGCTTAACCAACTCTGGAAACACCATATATTTT.

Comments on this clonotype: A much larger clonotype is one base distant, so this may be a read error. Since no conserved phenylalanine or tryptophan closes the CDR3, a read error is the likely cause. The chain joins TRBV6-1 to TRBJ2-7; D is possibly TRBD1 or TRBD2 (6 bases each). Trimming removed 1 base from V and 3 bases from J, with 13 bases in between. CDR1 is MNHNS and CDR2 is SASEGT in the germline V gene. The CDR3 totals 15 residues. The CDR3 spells CASSEGGAFIYEQYL. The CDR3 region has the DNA TGTGCCAGCAGTGAAGGGGGGGCTTTCATCTACGAGCAGTACCTC.

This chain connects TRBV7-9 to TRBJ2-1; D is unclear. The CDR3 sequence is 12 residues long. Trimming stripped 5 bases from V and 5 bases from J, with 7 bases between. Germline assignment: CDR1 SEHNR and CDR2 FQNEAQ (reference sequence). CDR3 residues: CASSDNNNEQFF. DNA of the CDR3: TGTGCCAGCAGCGACAATAACAATGAGCAGTTCTTC.